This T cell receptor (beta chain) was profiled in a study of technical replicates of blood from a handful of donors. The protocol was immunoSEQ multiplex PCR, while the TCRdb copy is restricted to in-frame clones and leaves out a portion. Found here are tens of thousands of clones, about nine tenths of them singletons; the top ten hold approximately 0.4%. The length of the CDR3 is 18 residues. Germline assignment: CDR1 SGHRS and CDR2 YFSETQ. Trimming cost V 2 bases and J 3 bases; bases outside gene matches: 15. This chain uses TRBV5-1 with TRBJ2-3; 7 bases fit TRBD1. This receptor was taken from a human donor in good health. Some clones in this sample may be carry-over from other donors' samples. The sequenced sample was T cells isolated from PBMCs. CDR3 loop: CASSFLQDLTGWTDTQYF. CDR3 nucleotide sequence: TGCGCCAGCAGCTTTCTCCAGGACCTGACAGGGTGGACAGATACGCAGTATTTT.